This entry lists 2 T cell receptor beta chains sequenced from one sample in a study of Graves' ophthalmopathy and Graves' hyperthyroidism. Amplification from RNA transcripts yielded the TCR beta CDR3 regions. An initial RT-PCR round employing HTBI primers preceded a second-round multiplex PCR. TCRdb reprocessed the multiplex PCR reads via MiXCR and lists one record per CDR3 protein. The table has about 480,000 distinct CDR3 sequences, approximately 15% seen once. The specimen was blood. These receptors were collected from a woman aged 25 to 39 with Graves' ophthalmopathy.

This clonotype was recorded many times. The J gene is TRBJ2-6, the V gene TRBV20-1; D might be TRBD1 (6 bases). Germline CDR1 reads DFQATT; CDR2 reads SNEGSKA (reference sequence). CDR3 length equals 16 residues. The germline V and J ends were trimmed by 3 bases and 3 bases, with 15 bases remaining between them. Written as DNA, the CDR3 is TGCAGTGCTAGTCGCTGGGGGCAAGGTGGGGCCAACGTCCTGACTTTC. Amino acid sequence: CSASRWGQGGANVLTF.

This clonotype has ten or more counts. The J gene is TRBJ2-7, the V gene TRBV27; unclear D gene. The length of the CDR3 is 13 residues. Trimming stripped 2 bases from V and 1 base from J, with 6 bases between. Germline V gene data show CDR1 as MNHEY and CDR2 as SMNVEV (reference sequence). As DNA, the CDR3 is TGTGCCAGCAGTTTACAGGCTTCCTACGAGCAGTACTTC. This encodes CASSLQASYEQYF.